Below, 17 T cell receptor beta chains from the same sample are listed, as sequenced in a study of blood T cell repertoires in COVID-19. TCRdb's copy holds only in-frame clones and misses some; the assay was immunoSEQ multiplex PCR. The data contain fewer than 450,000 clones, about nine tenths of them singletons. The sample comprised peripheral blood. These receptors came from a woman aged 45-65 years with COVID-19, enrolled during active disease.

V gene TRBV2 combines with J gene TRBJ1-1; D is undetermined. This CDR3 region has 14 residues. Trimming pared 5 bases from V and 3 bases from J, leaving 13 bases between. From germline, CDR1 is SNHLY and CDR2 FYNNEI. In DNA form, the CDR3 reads TGTGCCAGCAGTAACACAGCCGGGGACACTGAAGCTTTCTTT. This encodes CASSNTAGDTEAFF.

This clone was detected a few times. The CDR3 here is CASSVAQLAAEQFF. CDR3 in DNA: TGTGCCAGCAGCGTAGCTCAGTTAGCGGCTGAGCAGTTCTTC. The chain recombines TRBV9 with TRBJ2-1, with TRBD2 as a possible D gene (6 bases). The CDR3 spans 14 residues. Between the trimmed V and J ends, which lost 0 bases and 9 bases, there was a span of 13 bases. Germline CDR1 is SGDLS and CDR2 is YYNGEE.

CDR3 nucleotide sequence: TGTGCCAGCTTAAGACAGGGACCGACTGAAGCTTTCTTT. Protein: CASLRQGPTEAFF. This chain joins TRBV6-5 and TRBJ1-1, with TRBD1 matching over 7 bases. The V gene end was trimmed by 8 bases and the J gene end by 5 bases; junction bases not matched to a gene: 8. Germline CDR1 MNHEY, CDR2 SVGAGI. CDR3 length equals 13 residues.

This CDR3 reads CATAYMGGYTF. Written as DNA, the CDR3 is TGTGCCACCGCATACATGGGCGGCTACACCTTC. This rearrangement joins TRBV24-1 to TRBJ1-2, with D hard to call. The CDR3 is 11 amino acids. CDR1 KGHDR and CDR2 SFDVKD come from the germline V gene. Trimming removed 9 bases at V and 8 bases at J, with 12 bases between.

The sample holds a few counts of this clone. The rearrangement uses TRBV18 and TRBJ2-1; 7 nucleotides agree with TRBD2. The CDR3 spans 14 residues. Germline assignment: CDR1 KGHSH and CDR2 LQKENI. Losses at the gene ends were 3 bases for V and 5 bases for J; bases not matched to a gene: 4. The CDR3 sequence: CASSPLAEHNEQFF. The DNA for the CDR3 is TGTGCCAGCTCACCGCTAGCGGAGCACAATGAGCAGTTCTTC.

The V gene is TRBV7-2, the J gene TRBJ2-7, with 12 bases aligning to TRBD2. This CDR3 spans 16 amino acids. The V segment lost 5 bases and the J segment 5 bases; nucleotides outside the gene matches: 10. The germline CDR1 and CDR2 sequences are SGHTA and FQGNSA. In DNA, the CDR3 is TGTGCCAGCAGCCCGTGGACTAGCGGGATATCGGACGAGCAGTACTTC. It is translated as CASSPWTSGISDEQYF.

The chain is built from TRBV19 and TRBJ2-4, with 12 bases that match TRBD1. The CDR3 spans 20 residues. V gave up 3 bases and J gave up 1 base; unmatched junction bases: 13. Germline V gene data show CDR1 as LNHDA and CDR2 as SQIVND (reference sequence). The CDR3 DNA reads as TGTGCCAGTAGTATTGCGGGACAGGGGGCGTACGGATCGGCCAAAAACATTCAGTACTTC. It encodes CASSIAGQGAYGSAKNIQYF.

Here the CDR3 reads CASSRTGGNSGNTIYF. DNA for the CDR3: TGTGCCAGCAGTCGGACAGGGGGGAACTCTGGAAACACCATATATTTT. V usage is TRBV27 and J usage is TRBJ1-3; TRBD1 matches 10 bases. Germline-derived CDR1 and CDR2 are MNHEY and SMNVEV (reference sequence). The CDR3 loop spans 16 amino acids. V lost 5 bases to trimming and J lost 0 bases; unmatched junction nucleotides: 4.

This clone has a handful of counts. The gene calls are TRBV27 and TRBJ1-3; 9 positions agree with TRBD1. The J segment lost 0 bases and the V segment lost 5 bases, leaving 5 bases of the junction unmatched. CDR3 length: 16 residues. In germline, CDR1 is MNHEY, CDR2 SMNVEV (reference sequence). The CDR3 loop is CASSPGQGYSGNTIYF. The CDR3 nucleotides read TGTGCCAGCAGTCCGGGACAGGGTTACTCTGGAAACACCATATATTTT.

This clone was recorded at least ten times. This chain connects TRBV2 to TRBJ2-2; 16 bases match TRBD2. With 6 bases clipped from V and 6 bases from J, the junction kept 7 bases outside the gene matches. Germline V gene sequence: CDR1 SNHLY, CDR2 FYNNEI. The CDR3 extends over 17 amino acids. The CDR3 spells CASRGTSGRAYPGELFF. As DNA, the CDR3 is TGTGCCAGCAGGGGGACTAGCGGGAGGGCCTACCCCGGGGAGCTGTTTTTT. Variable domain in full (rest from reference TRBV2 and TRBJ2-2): EPEVTQTPSHQVTQMGQEVILRCVPISNHLYFYWYRQILGQKVEFLVSFYNNEISEKSEIFDDQFSVERPDGSNFTLKIRSTKLEDSAMYFCASRGTSGRAYPGELFFGEGSRLTVL.

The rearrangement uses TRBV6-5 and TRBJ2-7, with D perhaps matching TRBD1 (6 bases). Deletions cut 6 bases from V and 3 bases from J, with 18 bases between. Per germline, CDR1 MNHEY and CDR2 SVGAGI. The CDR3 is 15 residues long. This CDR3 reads CASRRNRDIFYEQYF. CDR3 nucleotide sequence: TGTGCCAGCAGACGTAACCGGGACATATTCTACGAGCAGTACTTC.

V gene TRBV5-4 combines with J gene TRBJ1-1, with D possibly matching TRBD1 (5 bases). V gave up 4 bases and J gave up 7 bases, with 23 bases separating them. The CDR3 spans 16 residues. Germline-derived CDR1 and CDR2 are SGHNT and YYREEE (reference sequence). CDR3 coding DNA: TGTGCCAGCAGCGCTGGGACTTACTACCAAAACGGTGAAGCTTTCTTT. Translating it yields CASSAGTYYQNGEAFF. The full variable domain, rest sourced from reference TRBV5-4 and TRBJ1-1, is ETGVTQSPTHLIKTRGQQVTLRCSSQSGHNTVSWYQQALGQGPQFIFQYYREEENGRGNFPPRFSGLQFPNYSSELNVNALELDDSALYLCASSAGTYYQNGEAFFGQGTRLTVV.

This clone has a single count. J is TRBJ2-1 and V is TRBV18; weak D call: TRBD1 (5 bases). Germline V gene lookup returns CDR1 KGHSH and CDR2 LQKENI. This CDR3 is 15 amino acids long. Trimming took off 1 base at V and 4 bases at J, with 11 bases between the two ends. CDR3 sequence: CASSPLQGEYNEQFF. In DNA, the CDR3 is TGTGCCAGCTCACCACTCCAGGGCGAATACAATGAGCAGTTCTTC.

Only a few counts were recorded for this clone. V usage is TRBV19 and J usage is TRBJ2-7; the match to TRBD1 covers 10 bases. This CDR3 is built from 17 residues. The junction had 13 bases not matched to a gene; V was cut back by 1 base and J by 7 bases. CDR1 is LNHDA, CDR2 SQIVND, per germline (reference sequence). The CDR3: CASSIAGGTGANPEQYF. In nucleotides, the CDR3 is TGTGCCAGTAGTATAGCTGGGGGGACAGGGGCAAACCCTGAGCAGTACTTC.

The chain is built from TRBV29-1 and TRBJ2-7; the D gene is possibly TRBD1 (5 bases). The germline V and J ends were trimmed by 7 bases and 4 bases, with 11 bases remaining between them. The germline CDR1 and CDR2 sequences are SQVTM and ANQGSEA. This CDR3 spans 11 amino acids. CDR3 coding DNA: TGCAGCGCATCTGACAGTTACGAGCAGTACTTC. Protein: CSASDSYEQYF.

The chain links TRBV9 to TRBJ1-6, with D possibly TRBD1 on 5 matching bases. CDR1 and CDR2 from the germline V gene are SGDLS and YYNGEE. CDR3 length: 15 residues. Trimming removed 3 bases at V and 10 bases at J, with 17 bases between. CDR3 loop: CASSAELGPSSPLHF. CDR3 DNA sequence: TGTGCCAGCAGCGCTGAACTGGGGCCAAGCTCACCCCTCCACTTT.

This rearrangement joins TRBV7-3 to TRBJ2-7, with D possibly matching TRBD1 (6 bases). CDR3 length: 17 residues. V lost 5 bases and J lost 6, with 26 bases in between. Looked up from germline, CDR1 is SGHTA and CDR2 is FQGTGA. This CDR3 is CASSPRLFGQPPSEQYF. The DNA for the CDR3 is TGTGCCAGCAGCCCCCGGTTGTTTGGACAGCCGCCTTCCGAGCAGTACTTC.